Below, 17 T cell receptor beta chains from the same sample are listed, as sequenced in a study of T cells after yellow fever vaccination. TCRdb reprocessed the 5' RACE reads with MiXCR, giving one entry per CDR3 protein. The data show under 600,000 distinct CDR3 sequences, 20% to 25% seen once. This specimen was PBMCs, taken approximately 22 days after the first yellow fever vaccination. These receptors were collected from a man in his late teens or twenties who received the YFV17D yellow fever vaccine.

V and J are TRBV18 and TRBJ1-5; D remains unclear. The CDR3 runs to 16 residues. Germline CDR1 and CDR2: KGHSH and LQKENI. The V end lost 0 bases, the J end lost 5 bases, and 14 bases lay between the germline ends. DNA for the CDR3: TGTGCCAGCTCACCACCAGGCGGTAACGGGGATCAGCCCCAGCATTTT. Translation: CASSPPGGNGDQPQHF.

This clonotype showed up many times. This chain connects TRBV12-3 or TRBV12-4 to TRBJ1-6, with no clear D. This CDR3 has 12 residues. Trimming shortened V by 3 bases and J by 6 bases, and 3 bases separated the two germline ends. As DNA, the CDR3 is TGTGCCAGCAGTTTGGGTAATTCACCCCTCCACTTT. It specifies CASSLGNSPLHF.

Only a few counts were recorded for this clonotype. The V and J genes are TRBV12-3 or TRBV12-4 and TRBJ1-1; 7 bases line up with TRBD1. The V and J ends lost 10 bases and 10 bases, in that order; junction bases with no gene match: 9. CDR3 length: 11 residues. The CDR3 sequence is CAIMDRFGAFF. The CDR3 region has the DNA TGTGCCATCATGGACAGGTTTGGAGCTTTCTTT.

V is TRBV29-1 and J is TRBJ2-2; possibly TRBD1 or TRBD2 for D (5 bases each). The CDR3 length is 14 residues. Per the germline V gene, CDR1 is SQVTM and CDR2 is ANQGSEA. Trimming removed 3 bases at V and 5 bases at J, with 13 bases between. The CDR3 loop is CSVDPGSGTGELFF. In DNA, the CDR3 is TGCAGCGTTGACCCAGGGTCGGGGACCGGGGAGCTGTTTTTT.

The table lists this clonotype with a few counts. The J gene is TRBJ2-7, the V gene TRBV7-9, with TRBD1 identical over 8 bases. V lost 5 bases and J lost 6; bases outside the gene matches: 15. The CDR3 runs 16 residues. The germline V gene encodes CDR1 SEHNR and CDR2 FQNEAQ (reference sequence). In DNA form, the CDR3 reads TGTGCCAGCAGCCCCGGGACAGGTCTAATTTTGTCCGAGCAGTACTTC. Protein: CASSPGTGLILSEQYF.

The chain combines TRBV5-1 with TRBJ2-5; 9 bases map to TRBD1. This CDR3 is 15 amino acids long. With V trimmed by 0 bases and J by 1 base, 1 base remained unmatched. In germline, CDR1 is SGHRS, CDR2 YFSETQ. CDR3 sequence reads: CASSLGQGVQETQYF. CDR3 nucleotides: TGCGCCAGCAGCTTGGGACAGGGGGTCCAAGAGACCCAGTACTTC.

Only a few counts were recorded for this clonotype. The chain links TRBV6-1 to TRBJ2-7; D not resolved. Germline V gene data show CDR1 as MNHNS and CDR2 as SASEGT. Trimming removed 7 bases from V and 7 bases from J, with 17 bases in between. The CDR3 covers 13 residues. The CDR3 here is CASKNWVTWEQYV. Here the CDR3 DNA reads TGTGCCAGCAAAAACTGGGTTACATGGGAGCAGTACGTC.

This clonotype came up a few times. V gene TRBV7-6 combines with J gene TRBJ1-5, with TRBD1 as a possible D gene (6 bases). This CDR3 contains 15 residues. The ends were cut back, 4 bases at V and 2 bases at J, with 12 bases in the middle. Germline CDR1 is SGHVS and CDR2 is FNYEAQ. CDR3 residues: CASSYGAGGNQPQHF. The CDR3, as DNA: TGTGCCAGCAGCTATGGGGCAGGGGGCAATCAGCCCCAGCATTTT.

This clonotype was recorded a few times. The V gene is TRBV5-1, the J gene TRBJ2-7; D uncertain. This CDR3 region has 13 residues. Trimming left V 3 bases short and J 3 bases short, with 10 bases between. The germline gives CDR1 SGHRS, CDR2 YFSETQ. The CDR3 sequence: CASSYGSNYEQYV. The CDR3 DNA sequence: TGCGCCAGCAGCTACGGGTCCAACTACGAGCAGTACGTC.

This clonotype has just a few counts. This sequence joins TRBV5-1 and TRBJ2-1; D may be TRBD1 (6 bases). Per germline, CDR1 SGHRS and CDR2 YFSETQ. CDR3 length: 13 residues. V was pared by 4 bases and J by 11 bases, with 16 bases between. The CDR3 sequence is CASSPTGQQKQFF. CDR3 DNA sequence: TGCGCCAGCAGCCCAACGGGACAACAGAAGCAGTTCTTC.

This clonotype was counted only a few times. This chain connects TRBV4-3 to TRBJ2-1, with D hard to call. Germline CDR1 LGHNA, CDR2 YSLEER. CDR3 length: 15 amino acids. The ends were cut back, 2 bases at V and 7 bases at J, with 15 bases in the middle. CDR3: CASSQTLIRWNEQFF. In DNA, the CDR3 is TGCGCCAGCAGCCAAACTCTTATCCGGTGGAATGAGCAGTTCTTC.

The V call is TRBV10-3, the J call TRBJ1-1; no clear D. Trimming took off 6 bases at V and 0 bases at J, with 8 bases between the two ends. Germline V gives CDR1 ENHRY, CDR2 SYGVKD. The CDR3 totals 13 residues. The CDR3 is CAIRADLNTEAFF. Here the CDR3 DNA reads TGTGCCATCAGGGCGGACCTGAACACTGAAGCTTTCTTT.

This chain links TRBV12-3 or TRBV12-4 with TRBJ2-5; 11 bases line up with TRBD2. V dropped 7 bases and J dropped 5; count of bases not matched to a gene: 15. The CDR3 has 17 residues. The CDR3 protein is CASTPALLAGVAETQYF. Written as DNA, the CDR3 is TGTGCCAGCACTCCGGCACTACTAGCGGGGGTGGCGGAGACCCAGTACTTC.

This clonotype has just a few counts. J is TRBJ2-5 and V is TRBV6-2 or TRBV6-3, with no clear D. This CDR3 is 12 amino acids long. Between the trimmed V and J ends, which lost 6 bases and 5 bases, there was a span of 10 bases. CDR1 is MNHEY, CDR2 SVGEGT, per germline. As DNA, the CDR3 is TGTGCCAGCAGCGCTACAGAGGAGACCCAGTACTTC. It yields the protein CASSATEETQYF.

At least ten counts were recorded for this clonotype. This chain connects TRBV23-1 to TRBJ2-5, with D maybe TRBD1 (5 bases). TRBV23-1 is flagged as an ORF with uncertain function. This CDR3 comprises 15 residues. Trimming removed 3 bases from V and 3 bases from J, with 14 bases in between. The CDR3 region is CASSQAGLTKETQYF. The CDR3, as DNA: TGCGCCAGCAGTCAGGCAGGGCTTACTAAAGAGACCCAGTACTTC.

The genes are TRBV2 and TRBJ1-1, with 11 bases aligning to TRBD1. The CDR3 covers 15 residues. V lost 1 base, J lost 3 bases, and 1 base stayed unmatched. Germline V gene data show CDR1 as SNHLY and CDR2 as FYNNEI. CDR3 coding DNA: TGTGCCAGCAGTGAAGGGACAGGGGGCTACACTGAAGCTTTCTTT. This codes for CASSEGTGGYTEAFF.

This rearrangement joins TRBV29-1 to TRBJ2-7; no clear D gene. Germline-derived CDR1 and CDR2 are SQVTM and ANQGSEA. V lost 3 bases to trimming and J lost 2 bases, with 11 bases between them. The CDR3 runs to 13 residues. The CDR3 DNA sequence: TGCAGCGTTGAGGGCCCGAGTCCCTACGAGCAGTACTTC. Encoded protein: CSVEGPSPYEQYF.